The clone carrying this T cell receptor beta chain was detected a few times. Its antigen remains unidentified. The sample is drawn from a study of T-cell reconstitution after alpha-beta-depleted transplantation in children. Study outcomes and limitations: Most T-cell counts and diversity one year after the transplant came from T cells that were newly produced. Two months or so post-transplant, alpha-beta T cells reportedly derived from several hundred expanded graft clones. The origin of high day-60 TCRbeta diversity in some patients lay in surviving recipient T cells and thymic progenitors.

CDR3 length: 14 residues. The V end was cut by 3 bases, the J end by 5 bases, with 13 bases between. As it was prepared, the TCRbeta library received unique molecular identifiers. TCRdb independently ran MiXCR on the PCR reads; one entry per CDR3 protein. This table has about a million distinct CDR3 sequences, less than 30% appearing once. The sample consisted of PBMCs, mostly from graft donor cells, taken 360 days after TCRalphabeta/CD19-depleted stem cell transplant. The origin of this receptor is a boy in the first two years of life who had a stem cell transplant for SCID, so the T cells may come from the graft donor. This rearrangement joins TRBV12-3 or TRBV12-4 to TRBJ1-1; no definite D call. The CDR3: CASSFGGSRTEAFF. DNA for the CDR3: TGTGCCAGCAGTTTCGGCGGGAGTAGGACTGAAGCTTTCTTT.